Listed below are T cell receptor beta chains from one sample, sequenced in a study of shared clonotypes between healthy human individuals. Sequencing was performed with immunoSEQ multiplex PCR; in TCRdb, only in-frame clones are kept and a portion is missing. The sample lists some 1.5 million clones, over 95% occurring once. Material for sequencing was naive CD4+ T cells sorted from blood. The receptors shown here come from a man younger than 40 in good health. Both conserved end residues are part of each CDR3. Each record gives: V gene, clone size, D gene, J gene, CDR3 protein, CDR3 DNA. The D gene is left open where the match is weak. Size values are once, few and many counts, or a class for expanded clones, and some rows have none.

v_call: TRBV28; clone_size: NA; d_call: NA; j_call: TRBJ2-2; cdr3_aa: CASSDRSGELFF; cdr3_nt: TGTGCCAGCAGCGACAGGTCCGGGGAGCTGTTTTTT
v_call: TRBV6-1; clone_size: NA; d_call: NA; j_call: TRBJ1-1; cdr3_aa: CASSTDTNTEAFF; cdr3_nt: TGTGCCAGCAGTACGGACACGAACACTGAAGCTTTCTTT
v_call: TRBV14; clone_size: NA; d_call: NA; j_call: TRBJ2-4; cdr3_aa: CASSQDLPSAGDIQYF; cdr3_nt: TGTGCCAGCAGCCAAGATTTGCCTAGCGCTGGTGACATTCAGTACTTC
v_call: TRBV4-3; clone_size: NA; d_call: NA; j_call: TRBJ1-3; cdr3_aa: CASSQEIGNTIYF; cdr3_nt: TGCGCCAGCAGCCAAGAAATCGGAAACACCATATATTTT
v_call: TRBV10-1; clone_size: NA; d_call: NA; j_call: TRBJ2-7; cdr3_aa: CASSDSGIYEQYF; cdr3_nt: TGCGCCAGCAGTGACTCAGGGATCTACGAGCAGTACTTC
v_call: TRBV7-8; clone_size: NA; d_call: NA; j_call: TRBJ2-2; cdr3_aa: CASSLEEGTYTGELFF; cdr3_nt: TGTGCCAGCAGCTTAGAGGAGGGGACTTACACCGGGGAGCTGTTTTTT
v_call: TRBV7-3; clone_size: NA; d_call: NA; j_call: TRBJ1-1; cdr3_aa: CASSSSTLTGSTEAFF; cdr3_nt: TGTGCCAGCAGCTCAAGCACTTTGACAGGTTCGACTGAAGCTTTCTTT
v_call: TRBV6-1; clone_size: NA; d_call: TRBD1; j_call: TRBJ2-7; cdr3_aa: CASSAGTAAYEQYF; cdr3_nt: TGTGCCAGCAGTGCCGGGACAGCCGCCTACGAGCAGTACTTC
v_call: TRBV28; clone_size: NA; d_call: NA; j_call: TRBJ2-2; cdr3_aa: CASSPTPGGELFF; cdr3_nt: TGTGCCAGCAGTCCTACACCAGGAGGGGAGCTGTTTTTT
v_call: TRBV18; clone_size: NA; d_call: TRBD1; j_call: TRBJ1-1; cdr3_aa: CASSGRDRGNTEAFF; cdr3_nt: TGTGCCAGCTCAGGGCGGGACAGGGGGAACACTGAAGCTTTCTTT
v_call: TRBV14; clone_size: NA; d_call: NA; j_call: TRBJ2-7; cdr3_aa: CASSQEERSRGPYEQYF; cdr3_nt: TGTGCCAGCAGCCAAGAAGAGCGCTCCCGCGGCCCCTACGAGCAGTACTTC
v_call: TRBV10-1; clone_size: few; d_call: NA; j_call: TRBJ2-7; cdr3_aa: CASRKTVIGEQYF; cdr3_nt: TGCGCCAGCAGAAAGACAGTCATCGGCGAGCAGTACTTC
v_call: TRBV5-1; clone_size: NA; d_call: TRBD2; j_call: TRBJ2-1; cdr3_aa: CASSPGTTLADEQFF; cdr3_nt: TGCGCCAGCAGTCCCGGGACTACCCTAGCGGATGAGCAGTTCTTC
v_call: TRBV29-1; clone_size: NA; d_call: TRBD2; j_call: TRBJ2-1; cdr3_aa: CSVCPPREFTYNEQFF; cdr3_nt: TGCAGCGTCTGCCCTCCGCGGGAGTTCACCTACAATGAGCAGTTCTTC
v_call: TRBV29-1; clone_size: NA; d_call: TRBD1; j_call: TRBJ1-3; cdr3_aa: CSVTTGGSGNTIYF; cdr3_nt: TGCAGCGTTACTACAGGGGGTAGTGGAAACACCATATATTTT
v_call: TRBV2; clone_size: NA; d_call: NA; j_call: TRBJ2-7; cdr3_aa: CASSTGEQYF; cdr3_nt: TGTGCCAGCAGCACGGGAGAGCAGTACTTC
v_call: TRBV30; clone_size: NA; d_call: TRBD2; j_call: TRBJ2-1; cdr3_aa: CAWSPISGRAFSYNEQFF; cdr3_nt: TGTGCCTGGAGTCCAATTAGCGGGAGAGCATTCTCCTACAATGAGCAGTTCTTC
v_call: TRBV7-9; clone_size: NA; d_call: NA; j_call: TRBJ1-5; cdr3_aa: CASSFRSNQPQHF; cdr3_nt: TGTGCCAGCAGCTTCAGAAGCAATCAGCCCCAGCATTTT
v_call: TRBV2; clone_size: once; d_call: TRBD2; j_call: TRBJ2-5; cdr3_aa: CASSVTSGSGETQYF; cdr3_nt: TGTGCCAGCAGTGTGACTAGCGGGAGCGGTGAGACCCAGTACTTC
v_call: TRBV7-2; clone_size: NA; d_call: NA; j_call: TRBJ1-4; cdr3_aa: CASSPEATNEKLFF; cdr3_nt: TGTGCCAGCAGCCCAGAGGCAACTAATGAAAAACTGTTTTTT
v_call: TRBV6-6; clone_size: NA; d_call: TRBD1; j_call: TRBJ1-5; cdr3_aa: CASTSGGGQPQHF; cdr3_nt: TGTGCCAGCACCTCAGGGGGCGGACAGCCCCAGCATTTT
v_call: TRBV9; clone_size: NA; d_call: NA; j_call: TRBJ2-1; cdr3_aa: CASSVEFSGNEQFF; cdr3_nt: TGTGCCAGCAGCGTAGAGTTCTCGGGGAATGAGCAGTTCTTC
v_call: TRBV10-3; clone_size: NA; d_call: TRBD1; j_call: TRBJ1-4; cdr3_aa: CAIKGQGGNEKLFF; cdr3_nt: TGTGCCATCAAAGGTCAAGGGGGCAATGAAAAACTGTTTTTT
v_call: TRBV9; clone_size: once; d_call: NA; j_call: TRBJ2-4; cdr3_aa: CASSGDGSGFLQYF; cdr3_nt: TGTGCCAGCAGCGGAGACGGCAGCGGTTTCTTACAGTACTTC
v_call: TRBV19; clone_size: NA; d_call: TRBD1; j_call: TRBJ2-7; cdr3_aa: CATQQGKREQYF; cdr3_nt: TGTGCCACGCAACAGGGGAAGCGCGAGCAGTACTTC
v_call: TRBV19; clone_size: NA; d_call: TRBD2; j_call: TRBJ2-7; cdr3_aa: CASRGRGSPAYEQYF; cdr3_nt: TGTGCCAGTAGGGGCCGCGGGAGTCCGGCCTACGAGCAGTACTTC
v_call: TRBV5-1; clone_size: NA; d_call: NA; j_call: TRBJ1-1; cdr3_aa: CASRGGPGNTEAFF; cdr3_nt: TGCGCCAGCAGAGGGGGGCCAGGAAACACTGAAGCTTTCTTT
v_call: TRBV4-3; clone_size: NA; d_call: NA; j_call: TRBJ1-1; cdr3_aa: CASSQEVGSGAFF; cdr3_nt: TGCGCCAGCAGCCAAGAGGTCGGGAGCGGAGCTTTCTTT
v_call: TRBV19; clone_size: NA; d_call: TRBD1; j_call: TRBJ1-2; cdr3_aa: CASSTPWDRGTNYGYTF; cdr3_nt: TGTGCCAGTAGTACCCCCTGGGACAGGGGGACTAACTATGGCTACACCTTC